The source of this T cell receptor beta chain is a study of blood T cell repertoires in COVID-19. On the study more broadly: COVID-19 samples collected from the United States, Italy and Spain covered acute and convalescent phases. PBMCs, B-cell-depleted T cells, or T cells provided the cDNA or gDNA that made up the material.

In the authors' workflow: It was from reference gene primer amplification that nucleated cell counts were estimated. TCRdb's copy holds only in-frame clones and misses some; the assay was immunoSEQ multiplex PCR. The V and J calls and clone size come from that table; D and trimming were worked out from the DNA. The table includes about 250,000 clones, approximately 85% detected once. The CDR3 extends over 13 amino acids. CDR1 and CDR2 from the germline V gene are SNHLY and FYNNEI. V lost 8 bases, J lost 9 bases, and 8 bases stayed unmatched. Patients of the Seattle cohort, enrolled during active infection, were followed longitudinally.

This clonotype was sampled from a woman aged 80 or over with COVID-19, enrolled during active disease. The chain links TRBV2 to TRBJ2-1; 9 positions agree with TRBD2. Sequencing input: peripheral blood. The CDR3: CASQEREVSEQFF. The CDR3 nucleotides are TGTGCCAGCCAGGAGCGGGAGGTTTCTGAGCAGTTCTTC.